A single TCR beta chain is shown here with its context. Antigen unknown. Trimming pared 5 bases from V and 0 bases from J, leaving 17 bases between. The CDR3 consists of 16 residues. In germline, CDR1 is SGHTA, CDR2 FQGNSA. These data are taken from a study of blood T cells in healthy people across ages. With a J-beta primer mix and a sample-barcoded 5' primer, a second PCR ran about 6 to 11 cycles. TCRdb reprocessed the 5' RACE reads via MiXCR and lists one record per CDR3 protein. Here the sample spans about 730,000 distinct CDR3 sequences, roughly 41% being singletons. General study points: In long-lived donors, naive CD4+ cell counts and diversity exceeded those of aged donors.

The authors drew ten milliliters of peripheral blood from each donor. This chain uses TRBV7-2 with TRBJ2-7, with D perhaps matching TRBD2 (6 bases). Material: blood. This receptor was identified in a woman aged 55-69 years in good health. CDR3 region: CASSPDSGAGSYEQYF. CDR3 DNA: TGTGCCAGCAGCCCAGATAGCGGCGCGGGCTCCTACGAGCAGTACTTC.